These T cell receptor beta chains were read from a single sample in a study of T cells after yellow fever vaccination. From the 5' RACE reads, TCRdb called clonotypes with MiXCR, one entry per CDR3 protein. The data show more than 300,000 distinct CDR3 sequences, around 6.8% seen once. Sample: PBMCs, taken 45 days after the first yellow fever vaccination. All receptors come from a young man who received the YFV17D yellow fever vaccine. Both conserved end residues are part of each CDR3. The order of the fields is clone size, J gene, D gene, V gene, CDR3 protein, CDR3 DNA. A D gene is named only where the DNA matches it firmly. The size entry is marked missing in some rows and otherwise reads once, few, many or a size class.

NA TRBJ2-1 TRBD2 TRBV4-3 CASSQLVPSGGPDEQFF TGCGCCAGCAGCCAACTGGTGCCTAGCGGGGGGCCAGATGAGCAGTTCTTC
NA TRBJ2-5 TRBD2 TRBV5-1 CASSFGASGGVETQYF TGCGCCAGCAGCTTCGGTGCCAGCGGGGGGGTAGAGACCCAGTACTTC
few TRBJ1-1 NA TRBV20-1 CSASSAPQGTEAFF TGCAGTGCGTCATCGGCCCCTCAGGGCACTGAAGCTTTCTTT
NA TRBJ1-4 TRBD1 TRBV23-1 CASSQGEPGQFNEKLFF TGCGCCAGCAGTCAAGGAGAACCGGGACAGTTTAATGAAAAACTGTTTTTT
few TRBJ2-7 NA TRBV5-5 CASRDSGPLLEQYF TGTGCCAGCAGAGACTCCGGGCCCCTTCTCGAGCAGTACTTC
many TRBJ1-1 NA TRBV5-1 CASSPREGMNTEAFF TGCGCCAGCAGCCCGCGGGAGGGGATGAACACTGAAGCTTTCTTT
few TRBJ1-1 NA TRBV7-8 CASSLGGPDTEAFF TGTGCCAGCAGCTTAGGGGGGCCGGACACTGAAGCTTTCTTT
many TRBJ2-5 TRBD2 TRBV7-2 CASSPSGRETQYF TGTGCCAGCAGCCCTAGCGGGCGGGAGACCCAGTACTTC
few TRBJ1-6 NA TRBV4-3 CASSQEEGTGNSPLHF TGCGCCAGCAGCCAAGAAGAAGGCACGGGAAATTCACCCCTCCACTTT
NA TRBJ2-4 TRBD2 TRBV11-1 CASSTGTSGGDIQYF TGTGCCAGCAGCACGGGGACTAGCGGGGGAGACATTCAGTACTTC
NA TRBJ1-2 NA TRBV28 CASRRGAFGYTF TGTGCCAGCAGGCGGGGGGCCTTTGGCTACACCTTC
NA TRBJ1-2 NA TRBV7-6 CASSSQVEGNYGYTF TGTGCCAGCAGCTCCCAAGTGGAGGGCAACTATGGCTACACCTTC
few TRBJ2-1 TRBD2 TRBV2 CASSDSGGAVNEQFF TGTGCCAGCAGTGATAGCGGGGGGGCCGTAAATGAGCAGTTCTTC
few TRBJ2-5 NA TRBV4-3 CASSQDFGVRLETQYF TGCGCCAGCAGCCAAGATTTTGGGGTGCGGCTTGAGACCCAGTACTTC
few TRBJ1-1 NA TRBV6-2/TRBV6-3 CASSSTGTEAFF TGTGCCAGCAGTTCGACGGGCACTGAAGCTTTCTTT
few TRBJ1-1 TRBD1 TRBV5-1 CASSPDRGRGTEAFF TGCGCCAGCAGCCCGGACAGGGGAAGAGGGACTGAAGCTTTCTTT
NA TRBJ2-5 NA TRBV6-2/TRBV6-3 CASSYDWGTDQQETQYF TGTGCCAGCAGTTACGATTGGGGCACGGACCAACAAGAGACCCAGTACTTC
many TRBJ2-7 NA TRBV7-9 CASSLVRGSYEQYF TGTGCCAGCAGCTTGGTTAGGGGGTCCTACGAGCAGTACTTC
few TRBJ2-5 TRBD1 TRBV11-1 CASSGTQGSQYF TGTGCCAGCAGCGGTACACAGGGGTCTCAGTACTTC
NA TRBJ2-7 TRBD2 TRBV2 CASSEQSGGAGEQYF TGTGCCAGCAGTGAACAAAGCGGGGGGGCCGGCGAGCAGTACTTC
NA TRBJ2-3 NA TRBV6-2/TRBV6-3 CASDEGWDTQYF TGTGCCAGCGACGAGGGATGGGATACGCAGTATTTT